Below, 13 T cell receptor beta chains from the same sample are listed, as sequenced in a study of blood T cell repertoires in COVID-19. The method was immunoSEQ multiplex PCR; TCRdb's version includes in-frame clones alone and lacks a portion of them. Of around 50,000 clones listed, roughly 85% are singletons. Sequencing used peripheral blood. All receptors derive from a human donor in a cohort sampled during active COVID-19.

V gene TRBV5-1 combines with J gene TRBJ2-2, with D tentatively TRBD1 (6 bases). V was cut by 4 bases and J by 0 bases, with 10 bases left in between. Germline CDR1 is SGHRS and CDR2 is YFSETQ. The CDR3 totals 15 residues. The CDR3 nucleotides read TGCGCCAGCAGCCAGGACAGCGCGAACACCGGGGAGCTGTTTTTT. Translating it yields CASSQDSANTGELFF.

The chain uses TRBV6-2 or TRBV6-3 and TRBJ1-3; D gene ambiguous. Germline values: CDR1 MNHEY, CDR2 SVGEGT. The CDR3 length is 15 residues. The ends were cut back, 6 bases at V and 2 bases at J, with 14 bases in the middle. This CDR3 is CASSRTLGTGNTIYF. CDR3 sequence (DNA): TGTGCCAGCAGCAGGACCCTCGGGACTGGAAACACCATATATTTT.

The chain has TRBV5-4 and TRBJ1-1; a weak D match, TRBD1 (6 bases). Germline CDR1 is SGHNT and CDR2 is YYREEE (reference sequence). The CDR3 extends over 16 amino acids. The ends were cut back, 3 bases at V and 0 bases at J, with 15 bases in the middle. The CDR3, as DNA: TGTGCCAGCAGCTCGATACAGGGACCCTTGAACACTGAAGCTTTCTTT. This encodes CASSSIQGPLNTEAFF.

A remark on this clone: Other DNA sequences in the same sample also yield this CDR3. The genes are TRBV28 and TRBJ1-2, with D tentatively TRBD1 (6 bases). Deletions cut 6 bases from V and 1 base from J, with 9 bases between. The CDR3 runs 13 residues. The germline CDR1 and CDR2 sequences are MDHEN and SYDVKM. The CDR3 protein is CASRGGGNYGYTF. The DNA of the CDR3 is TGTGCCAGCAGGGGAGGGGGTAACTATGGCTACACCTTC.

The V gene is TRBV4-3, the J gene TRBJ1-1; 7 bases agree with TRBD1. This CDR3 region has 15 residues. Germline V gives CDR1 LGHNA, CDR2 YSLEER. Losses at the gene ends were 7 bases for V and 1 base for J; bases not matched to a gene: 9. The CDR3 nucleotides are TGCGCCAGCACCTTAGACAGGGCCGGGAACACTGAAGCTTTCTTT. This encodes CASTLDRAGNTEAFF.

The CDR3 sequence: CASSPNRAGNTIYF. CDR3 nucleotide sequence: TGTGCCAGCAGCCCAAACAGGGCTGGAAACACCATATATTTT. This chain links TRBV11-2 with TRBJ1-3; the D gene is possibly TRBD1 (6 bases). Per germline, CDR1 SGHAT and CDR2 FQNNGV. The CDR3 sequence is 14 residues long. Trimming removed 5 bases at V and 2 bases at J, with 10 bases between.

This clone has just a few counts. V usage is TRBV2 and J usage is TRBJ1-6; D is possibly TRBD1 (6 bases). CDR3 length: 14 residues. Trimming shortened V by 1 base and J by 9 bases, and 10 bases separated the two germline ends. Germline V gives CDR1 SNHLY, CDR2 FYNNEI. This CDR3 reads CASSEGGRGSPLHF. The DNA for the CDR3 is TGTGCCAGCAGTGAAGGGGGCAGGGGTTCACCCCTCCACTTT.

This clone was counted only a few times. V usage is TRBV7-9 and J usage is TRBJ1-3, with D hard to call. This CDR3 spans 16 amino acids. Germline V gene data show CDR1 as SEHNR and CDR2 as FQNEAQ (reference sequence). Trimming shortened V by 5 bases and J by 8 bases, and 22 bases separated the two germline ends. Here the CDR3 reads CASSPPPAYAGDTIYF. The CDR3 DNA is TGTGCCAGCAGCCCACCCCCCGCCTACGCCGGGGACACCATATATTTT. The full variable domain, its missing parts supplied by reference TRBV7-9 and TRBJ1-3, is DTGVSQNPRHKITKRGQNVTFRCDPISEHNRLYWYRQTLGQGPEFLTYFQNEAQLEKSRLLSDRFSAERPKGSFSTLEIQRTEQGDSAMYLCASSPPPAYAGDTIYFGEGSWLTVV.

The V call is TRBV2, the J call TRBJ1-6; D not resolved. CDR1 and CDR2 from the germline V gene are SNHLY and FYNNEI. Trimming removed 8 bases at V and 6 bases at J, with 14 bases between. There are 14 residues in the CDR3. The CDR3 sequence: CASRDQLSNSPLHF. CDR3 in DNA: TGTGCCAGCCGGGATCAACTCTCTAATTCACCCCTCCACTTT. The complete variable domain, with remaining parts taken from reference TRBV2 and TRBJ1-6, reads EPEVTQTPSHQVTQMGQEVILRCVPISNHLYFYWYRQILGQKVEFLVSFYNNEISEKSEIFDDQFSVERPDGSNFTLKIRSTKLEDSAMYFCASRDQLSNSPLHFGNGTRLTVT.

This chain links TRBV2 with TRBJ2-7; maybe TRBD1 (6 bases). In germline, CDR1 is SNHLY, CDR2 FYNNEI. The CDR3 length is 12 residues. V was clipped by 5 bases and J by 5 bases, with 10 bases between them. CDR3 amino acids: CASSRAGDEQYF. The CDR3 DNA sequence: TGTGCCAGCAGTAGGGCAGGGGACGAGCAGTACTTC. The variable domain in full, with the rest retrieved from reference TRBV2 and TRBJ2-7, is EPEVTQTPSHQVTQMGQEVILRCVPISNHLYFYWYRQILGQKVEFLVSFYNNEISEKSEIFDDQFSVERPDGSNFTLKIRSTKLEDSAMYFCASSRAGDEQYFGPGTRLTVT.

The V and J genes are TRBV6-5 and TRBJ1-2; 9 bases align to TRBD1. The ends lost 5 bases at V and 5 bases at J; junction bases unmatched: 3. This CDR3 has 13 amino acids. Germline CDR1 and CDR2: MNHEY and SVGAGI. CDR3 region: CASSPGTGYGYTF. The CDR3 DNA follows: TGTGCCAGCAGTCCCGGGACAGGGTATGGCTACACCTTC.

This sequence joins TRBV29-1 and TRBJ2-5, with a tentative D call TRBD2 (8 bases). Germline V gene lookup returns CDR1 SQVTM and CDR2 ANQGSEA. Trimming took 6 bases from V and 5 from J, leaving 16 bases between them. This CDR3 contains 13 residues. This chain's CDR3 is CSVMPGGGETQYF. The CDR3 DNA sequence: TGCAGCGTCATGCCGGGAGGGGGCGAGACCCAGTACTTC.

This clone was recorded once. The chain carries TRBV6-5 and TRBJ2-5; D gene unclear. CDR3 size: 15 residues. Germline-derived CDR1 and CDR2 are MNHEY and SVGAGI. Trimming left V 0 bases short and J 2 bases short, with 10 bases between. The CDR3 region is CASSYSPQRQETQYF. DNA for the CDR3: TGTGCCAGCAGTTACTCGCCACAAAGACAAGAGACCCAGTACTTC.